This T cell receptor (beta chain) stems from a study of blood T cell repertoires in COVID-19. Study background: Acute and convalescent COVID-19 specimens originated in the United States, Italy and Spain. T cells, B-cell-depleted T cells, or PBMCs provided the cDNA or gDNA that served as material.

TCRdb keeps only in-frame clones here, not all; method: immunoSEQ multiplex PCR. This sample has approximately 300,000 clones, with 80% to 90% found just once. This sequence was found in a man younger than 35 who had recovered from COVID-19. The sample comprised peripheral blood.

CDR3 in DNA: TGCGCCAGCACCTCCCAGTTGAACACTGAAGCTTTCTTT. Protein sequence: CASTSQLNTEAFF. The chain combines TRBV5-1 with TRBJ1-1, with D uncertain. The CDR3 loop spans 13 amino acids. V was shortened by 6 bases and J by 0 bases, with 9 bases between the two germline ends. Per the germline V gene, CDR1 is SGHRS and CDR2 is YFSETQ.